This T cell receptor (beta chain) is from a study of blood T cells in healthy people across ages. Peripheral blood from each donor was collected in a volume of about 10 milliliters. Isolated PBMCs totaled at least 7 million in each sample. Total RNA extraction produced at least 5 micrograms (per sample) for the study. The CDR3 sequence is 13 residues long. V lost 5 bases and J 0 bases, leaving 7 bases between the germline ends. Germline-derived CDR1 and CDR2 are DFQATT and SNEGSKA (reference sequence). With a J-beta primer mix and a sample-barcoded 5' primer, a second PCR ran roughly 7 to 11 cycles. TCRdb fed the 5' RACE reads into MiXCR, producing one record per CDR3 protein. The repertoire holds about 1.5 million distinct CDR3 sequences, with about 42% as singletons.

The V and J genes are TRBV20-1 and TRBJ2-2; D is ambiguous. This TCR came from a woman aged 18-35 years in good health. The sample was blood. The CDR3 DNA reads as TGCAGTGCTCAACCAGCGAACACCGGGGAGCTGTTTTTT. Its protein is CSAQPANTGELFF.